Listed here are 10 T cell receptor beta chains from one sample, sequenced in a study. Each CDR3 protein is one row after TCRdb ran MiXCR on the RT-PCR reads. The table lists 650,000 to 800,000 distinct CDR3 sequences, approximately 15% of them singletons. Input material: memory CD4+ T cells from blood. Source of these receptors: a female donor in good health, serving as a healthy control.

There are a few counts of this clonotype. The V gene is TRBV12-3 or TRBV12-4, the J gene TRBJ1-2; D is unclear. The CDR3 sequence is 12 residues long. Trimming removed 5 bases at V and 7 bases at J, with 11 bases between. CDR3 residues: CASSPGSGGYTF. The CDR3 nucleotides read TGTGCCAGCAGTCCCGGATCGGGTGGCTACACCTTC.

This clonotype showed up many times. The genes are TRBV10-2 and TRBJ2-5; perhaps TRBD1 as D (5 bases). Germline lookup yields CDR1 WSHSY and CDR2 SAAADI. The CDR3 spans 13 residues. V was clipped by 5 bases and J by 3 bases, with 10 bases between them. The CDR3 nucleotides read TGCGCCAGCAGTTATCAGGGAAAAGAGACCCAGTACTTC. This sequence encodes CASSYQGKETQYF.

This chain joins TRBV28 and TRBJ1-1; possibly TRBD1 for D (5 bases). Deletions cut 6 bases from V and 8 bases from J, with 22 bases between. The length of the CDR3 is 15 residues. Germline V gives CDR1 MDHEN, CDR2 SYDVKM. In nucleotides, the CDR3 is TGTGCCAGCAGCTCCGGACTAGCGGGAGGGACCGAAGCTTTCTTT. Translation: CASSSGLAGGTEAFF.

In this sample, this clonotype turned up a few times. The CDR3 DNA is TGTGCCAGCAGCTTGTTGGCTAACAATCAGCCCCAGCATTTT. Protein product: CASSLLANNQPQHF. This chain connects TRBV5-6 to TRBJ1-5; D not certain. The CDR3 spans 14 residues. V lost 1 base and J lost 3, with 8 bases in between. Per the germline V gene, CDR1 is SGHDT and CDR2 is YYEEEE.

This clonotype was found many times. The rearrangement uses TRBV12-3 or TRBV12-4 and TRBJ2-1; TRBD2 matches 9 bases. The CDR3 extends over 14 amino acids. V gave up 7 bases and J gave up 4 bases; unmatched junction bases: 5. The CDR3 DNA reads TGTGCCAGCACCTTAGCGGGAGTTTACAATGAGCAGTTCTTC. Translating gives CASTLAGVYNEQFF.

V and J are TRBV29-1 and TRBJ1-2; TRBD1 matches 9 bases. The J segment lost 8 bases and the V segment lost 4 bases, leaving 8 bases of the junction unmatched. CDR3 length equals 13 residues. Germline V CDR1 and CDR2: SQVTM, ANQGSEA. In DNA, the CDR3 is TGCAGCGTTGGGGGACAGGGAAGGGGCGGCTACACCTTC. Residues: CSVGGQGRGGYTF.

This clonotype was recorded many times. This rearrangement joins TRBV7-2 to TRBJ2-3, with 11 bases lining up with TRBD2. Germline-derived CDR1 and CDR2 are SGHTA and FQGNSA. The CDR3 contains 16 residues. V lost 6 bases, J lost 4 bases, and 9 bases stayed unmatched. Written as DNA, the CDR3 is TGTGCCAGCAGTTCTGGGACTAGCGGCCCTTCAGATACGCAGTATTTT. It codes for CASSSGTSGPSDTQYF.

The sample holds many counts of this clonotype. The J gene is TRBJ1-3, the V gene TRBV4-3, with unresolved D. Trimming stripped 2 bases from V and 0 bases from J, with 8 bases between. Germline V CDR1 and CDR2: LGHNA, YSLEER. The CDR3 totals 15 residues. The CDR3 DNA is TGCGCCAGCAGCCAAATGCCGAGCTCTGGAAACACCATATATTTT. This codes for CASSQMPSSGNTIYF.

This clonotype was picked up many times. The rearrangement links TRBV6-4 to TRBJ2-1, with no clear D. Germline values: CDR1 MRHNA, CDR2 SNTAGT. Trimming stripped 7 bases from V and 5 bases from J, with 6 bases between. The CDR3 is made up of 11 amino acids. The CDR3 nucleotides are TGTGCCAGCAAGAACAACAATGAGCAGTTCTTC. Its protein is CASKNNNEQFF.

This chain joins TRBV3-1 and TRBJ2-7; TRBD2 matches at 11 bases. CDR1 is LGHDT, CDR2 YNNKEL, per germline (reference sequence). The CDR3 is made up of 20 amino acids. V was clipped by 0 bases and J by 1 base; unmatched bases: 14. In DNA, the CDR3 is TGTGCCAGCAGCCAAGATGTGGAGGCTAGCGGGAGGTTTGGGTCCTACGAGCAGTACTTC. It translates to CASSQDVEASGRFGSYEQYF.